This T cell receptor beta chain was captured in a study of T cell responses to AZD1222 COVID-19 vaccine. Study conclusions and caveats: Vaccine-related CD4 TCRs covered spike, predominating at 160-218 and 743-854. Recipients of two AZD1222 doses showed rising Spike-specific TCR breadth and depth. Repertoire sampling was restricted to post-peak T cell response timepoints. Females made up more of the donors, who were largely white British, and clonal diversity may have come out too low.

Trimming took 4 bases from V and 4 from J; bases not matched to a gene: 1. The CDR3 totals 14 residues. The germline V gene encodes CDR1 LNHDA and CDR2 SQIVND (reference sequence). Clones were sequenced by immunoSEQ multiplex PCR, and TCRdb holds only the in-frame ones, with some missing. The sample lists roughly 150,000 clones, approximately 89% seen once, with around 4.4% in the top ten. For this clone: Its target is not known.

This specimen consisted of peripheral blood, obtained on day 0 of AZD1222 vaccination. The receptor was isolated from an adult in good health. The genes are TRBV19 and TRBJ1-4; 9 bases align to TRBD1. The CDR3 DNA sequence: TGTGCCAGTAGTAGGGACAGGGTTAATGAAAAACTGTTTTTT. Its protein product is CASSRDRVNEKLFF.